This TCR beta chain was recorded in a study of T cells in Graves' hyperthyroidism and ophthalmopathy. Amplification of TCR beta CDR3 regions was performed using RNA transcripts as template. Primed by the HTBI set, a first-round RT-PCR was run on the TCR CDR3. TCRdb fed the multiplex PCR reads into MiXCR, producing one record per CDR3 protein. This table has 340,000 or so distinct CDR3 sequences, roughly a fifth appearing once. A patient was excluded if there was uncontrolled infection, other autoimmune disease, pregnancy or lactation. Clinical symptoms, serum thyroxine, TRAb, thyroid ultrasound and orbital computed tomography established diagnosis. This clonotype was seen repeatedly, ten times or more. Its cognate antigen is unknown. The V gene's germline CDR1 is MDHEN and CDR2 SYDVKM. The V and J ends lost 5 bases and 6 bases respectively, with 17 bases between them. The CDR3 extends over 14 amino acids.

Whole-study findings and limits: Most thyroid clonotypes expanded above 0.001 were also detected in blood.

This clonotype was obtained from a woman between 50 and 59 years old with Graves' hyperthyroidism. V and J are TRBV28 and TRBJ2-7; the D gene is possibly TRBD1 (6 bases). The material sequenced was blood. The CDR3 DNA sequence: TGTGCCAGCAGTACATTACAGGGCAAGAGCGAGCAGTACTTC. Its protein is CASSTLQGKSEQYF.